The source of this TCR beta chain is a study of blood T cells in healthy people across ages. Across the study: Using template switching, researchers captured about one barcoded beta molecule for each two T cells.

As to this clonotype: Its antigen is not identified.

The authors ran a second PCR of about 7 to 11 cycles using a sample-barcoded 5' primer and a J-beta primer mix. Each CDR3 protein is one row after TCRdb ran MiXCR on the 5' RACE reads. Here the sample spans 780,000 or so distinct CDR3 sequences, more than 55% being singletons. After removal of 4 bases from V and 3 bases from J, the junction contained 12 bases not matched to a gene. Germline CDR1 is LGHNA and CDR2 is YSLEER. The CDR3 is 17 amino acids. The extraction recovered at least 6 micrograms of total RNA per sample. Overall study findings and caveats: Both higher diversity and more naive CD4+ cells marked long-lived donors when set against aged donors. Significant beta diversity loss was already apparent by age approximately 37, declining roughly linearly.

The genes are TRBV4-3 and TRBJ2-3, with 8 bases identical to TRBD2. Specimen: blood. The sequence derives from a middle-aged man in good health. This chain's CDR3 is CASSPTAAGEVTDTQYF. In nucleotides, the CDR3 is TGCGCCAGCAGCCCGACAGCAGCGGGAGAGGTAACAGATACGCAGTATTTT.